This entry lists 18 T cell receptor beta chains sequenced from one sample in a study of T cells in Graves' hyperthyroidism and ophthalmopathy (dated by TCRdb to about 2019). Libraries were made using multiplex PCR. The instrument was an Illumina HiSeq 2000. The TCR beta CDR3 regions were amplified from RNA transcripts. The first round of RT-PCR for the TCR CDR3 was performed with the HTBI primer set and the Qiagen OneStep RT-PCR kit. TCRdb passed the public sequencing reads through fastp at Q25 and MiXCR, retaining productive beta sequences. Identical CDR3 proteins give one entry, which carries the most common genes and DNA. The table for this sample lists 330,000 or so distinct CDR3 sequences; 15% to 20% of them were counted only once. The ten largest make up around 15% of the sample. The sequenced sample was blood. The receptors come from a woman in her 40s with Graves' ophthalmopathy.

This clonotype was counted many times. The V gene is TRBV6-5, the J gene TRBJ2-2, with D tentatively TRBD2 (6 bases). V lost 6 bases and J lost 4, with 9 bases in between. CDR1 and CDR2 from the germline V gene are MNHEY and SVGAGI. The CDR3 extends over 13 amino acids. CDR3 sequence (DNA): TGTGCCAGCAGACCAGCGGGCACCGGGGAGCTGTTTTTT. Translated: CASRPAGTGELFF.

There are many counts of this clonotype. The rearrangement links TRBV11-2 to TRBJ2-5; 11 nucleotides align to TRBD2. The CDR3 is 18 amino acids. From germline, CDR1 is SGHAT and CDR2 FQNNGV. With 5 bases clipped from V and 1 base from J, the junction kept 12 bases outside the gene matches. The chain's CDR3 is CASSHSKLAGEAQETQYF. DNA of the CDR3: TGTGCCAGCAGCCATTCGAAACTAGCGGGGGAAGCCCAAGAGACCCAGTACTTC. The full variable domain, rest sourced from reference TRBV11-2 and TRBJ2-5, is EAGVAQSPRYKIIEKRQSVAFWCNPISGHATLYWYQQILGQGPKLLIQFQNNGVVDDSQLPKDRFSAERLKGVDSTLKIQPAKLEDSAVYLCASSHSKLAGEAQETQYFGPGTRLLVL.

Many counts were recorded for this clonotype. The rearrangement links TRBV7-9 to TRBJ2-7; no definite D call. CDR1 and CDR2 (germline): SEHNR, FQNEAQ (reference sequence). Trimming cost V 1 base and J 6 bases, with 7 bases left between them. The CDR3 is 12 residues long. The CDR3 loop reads CASSLGFREQYF. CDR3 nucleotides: TGTGCCAGCAGCTTAGGTTTTCGCGAGCAGTACTTC.

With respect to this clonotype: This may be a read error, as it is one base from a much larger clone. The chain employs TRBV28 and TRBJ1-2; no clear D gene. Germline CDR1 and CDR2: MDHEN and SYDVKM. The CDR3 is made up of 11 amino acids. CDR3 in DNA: TGTGCCAGCAGTGTTCGTTATGACTACACCTTC. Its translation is CASSVRYDYTF.

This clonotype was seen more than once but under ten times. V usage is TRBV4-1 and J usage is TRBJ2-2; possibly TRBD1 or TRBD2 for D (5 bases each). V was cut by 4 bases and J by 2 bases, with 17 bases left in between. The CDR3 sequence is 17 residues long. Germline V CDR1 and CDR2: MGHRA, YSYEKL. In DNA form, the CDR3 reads TGCGCCAGCAGCCTCGGCCCGGGGCGGATTAACACCGGGGAGCTGTTTTTT. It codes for CASSLGPGRINTGELFF.

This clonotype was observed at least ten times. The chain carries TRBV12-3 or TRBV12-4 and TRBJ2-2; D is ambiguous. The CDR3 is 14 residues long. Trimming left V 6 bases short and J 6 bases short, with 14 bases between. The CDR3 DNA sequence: TGTGCCAGCAGCCACCCCCCGAGTGCCGGGGAGCTGTTTTTT. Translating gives CASSHPPSAGELFF.

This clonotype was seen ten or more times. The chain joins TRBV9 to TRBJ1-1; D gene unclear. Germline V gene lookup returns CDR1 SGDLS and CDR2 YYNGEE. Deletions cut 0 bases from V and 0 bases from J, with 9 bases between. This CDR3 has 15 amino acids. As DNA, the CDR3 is TGTGCCAGCAGCGTAGGAGCAGGCTTGAACACTGAAGCTTTCTTT. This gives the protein CASSVGAGLNTEAFF.

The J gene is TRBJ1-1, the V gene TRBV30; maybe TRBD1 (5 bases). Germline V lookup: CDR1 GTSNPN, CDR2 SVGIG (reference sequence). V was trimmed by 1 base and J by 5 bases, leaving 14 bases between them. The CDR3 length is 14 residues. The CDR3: CAWSAGRRTTEAFF. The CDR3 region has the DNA TGTGCCTGGAGTGCAGGGAGGAGGACGACTGAAGCTTTCTTT. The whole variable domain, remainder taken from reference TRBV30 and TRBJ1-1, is SQTIHQWPATLVQPVGSPLSLECTVEGTSNPNLYWYRQAAGRGLQLLFYSVGIGQISSEVPQNLSASRPQDRQFILSSKKLLLSDSGFYLCAWSAGRRTTEAFFGQGTRLTVV.

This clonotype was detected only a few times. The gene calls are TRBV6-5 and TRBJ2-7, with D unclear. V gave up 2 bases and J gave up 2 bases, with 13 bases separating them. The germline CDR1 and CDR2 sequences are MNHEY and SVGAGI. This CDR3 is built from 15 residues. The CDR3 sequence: CASSYGPRVAYEQYF. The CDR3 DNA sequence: TGTGCCAGCAGTTACGGCCCCCGAGTCGCCTACGAGCAGTACTTC.

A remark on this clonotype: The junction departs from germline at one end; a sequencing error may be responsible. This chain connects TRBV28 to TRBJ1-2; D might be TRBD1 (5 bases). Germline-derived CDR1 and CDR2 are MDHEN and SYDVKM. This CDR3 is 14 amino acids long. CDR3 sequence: CASRGPLRNYGYNF. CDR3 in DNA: TGTGCCAGCAGGGGGCCCCTAAGAAACTATGGCTACAACTTC.

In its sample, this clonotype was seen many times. CDR3 nucleotides: TGTGCCAGCAGTTTTAGCGCGGGTGGGCAGCCCCAGCATTTT. It is translated as CASSFSAGGQPQHF. V gene TRBV28 combines with J gene TRBJ1-5; D is undetermined. The CDR3 is 14 amino acids. Deletions cut 3 bases from V and 7 bases from J, with 13 bases between. The germline V gene has CDR1 MDHEN and CDR2 SYDVKM.

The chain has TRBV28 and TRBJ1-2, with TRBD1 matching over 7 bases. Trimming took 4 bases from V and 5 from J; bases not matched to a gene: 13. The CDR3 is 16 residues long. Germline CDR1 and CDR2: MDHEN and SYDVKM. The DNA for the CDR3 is TGTGCCAGCAGTTCGACAGGGAGAATCCATGGTTATGGCTACACCTTC. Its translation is CASSSTGRIHGYGYTF.

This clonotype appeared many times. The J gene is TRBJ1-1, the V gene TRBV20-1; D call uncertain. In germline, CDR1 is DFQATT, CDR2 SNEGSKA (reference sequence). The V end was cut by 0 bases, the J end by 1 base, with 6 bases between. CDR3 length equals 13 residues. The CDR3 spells CSAREDPNTEAFF. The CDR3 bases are TGCAGTGCTAGAGAGGACCCGAACACTGAAGCTTTCTTT.

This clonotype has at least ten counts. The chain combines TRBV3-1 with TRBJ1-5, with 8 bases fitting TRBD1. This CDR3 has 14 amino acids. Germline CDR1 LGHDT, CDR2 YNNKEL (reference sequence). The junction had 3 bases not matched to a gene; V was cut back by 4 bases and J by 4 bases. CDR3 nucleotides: TGTGCCAGCAGCCGGGGACAGGAAAATCAGCCCCAGCATTTT. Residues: CASSRGQENQPQHF.

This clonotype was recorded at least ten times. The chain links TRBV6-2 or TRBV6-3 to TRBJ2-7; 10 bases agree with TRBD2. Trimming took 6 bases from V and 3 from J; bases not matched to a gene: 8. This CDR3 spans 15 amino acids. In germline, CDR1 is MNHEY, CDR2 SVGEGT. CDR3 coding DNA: TGTGCCAGCAGCCCCGGGACTAGCGCCAGCTACGAGCAGTACTTC. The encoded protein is CASSPGTSASYEQYF.

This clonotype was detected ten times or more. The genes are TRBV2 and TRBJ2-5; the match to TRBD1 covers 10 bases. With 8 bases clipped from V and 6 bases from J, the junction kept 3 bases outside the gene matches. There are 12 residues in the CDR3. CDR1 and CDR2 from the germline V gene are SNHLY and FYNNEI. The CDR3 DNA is TGTGCCAGCGGGACAGGGGTGCAGACCCAGTACTTC. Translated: CASGTGVQTQYF.

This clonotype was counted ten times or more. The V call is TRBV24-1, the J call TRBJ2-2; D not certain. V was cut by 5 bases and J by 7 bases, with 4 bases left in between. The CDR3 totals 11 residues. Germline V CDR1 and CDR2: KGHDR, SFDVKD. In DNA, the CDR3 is TGTGCCACCAGTGTCGGCGGGGAGCTGTTTTTT. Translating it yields CATSVGGELFF.

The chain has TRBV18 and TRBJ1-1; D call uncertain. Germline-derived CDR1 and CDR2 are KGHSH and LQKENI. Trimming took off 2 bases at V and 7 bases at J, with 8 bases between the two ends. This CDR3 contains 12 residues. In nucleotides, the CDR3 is TGTGCCAGCTCACCAGATAGGATTGAAGCTTTCTTT. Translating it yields CASSPDRIEAFF.